These 7 T cell receptor beta chains came from one sample sequenced in a study of T cell repertoires in aging, cancer and after chemotherapy. TCR beta rearrangements were amplified from peripheral blood genomic DNA. A mixed TRB-A/B primer pool amplified rearranged TRB by multiplex touch-down PCR. From the multiplex PCR reads, TCRdb called clonotypes with MiXCR, one entry per CDR3 protein. The sample yields about 5,600 distinct CDR3 sequences, around 27% seen once. Sequencing used blood. The receptors here all came from a human donor with a solid tumor.

This clonotype was observed once. Since a much larger clone is just one base distant, this may be a read error. The chain couples TRBV6-4 to TRBJ2-1; 12 positions match TRBD2. This CDR3 spans 15 amino acids. The V gene end was trimmed by 6 bases and the J gene end by 8 bases; junction bases not matched to a gene: 8. Germline loops: CDR1 MRHNA, CDR2 SNTAGT. The CDR3 DNA follows: TGTGCCAGCAGCACACTAGCGGGAGGCCCCGATGAGCAGTTCTTC. Translating gives CASSTLAGGPDEQFF.

This clonotype was seen a few times. The V call is TRBV19, the J call TRBJ1-1; D is possibly TRBD1 (5 bases). V was cut by 6 bases and J by 4 bases, with 15 bases left in between. This CDR3 spans 14 amino acids. From germline, CDR1 is LNHDA and CDR2 SQIVND (reference sequence). This CDR3 is CASRSIREGTEAFF. The DNA for the CDR3 is TGTGCCAGTAGGTCGATCAGGGAGGGCACTGAAGCTTTCTTT.

J is TRBJ2-3 and V is TRBV18; D gene unclear. Trimming pared 3 bases from V and 0 bases from J, leaving 4 bases between. Germline V gene sequence: CDR1 KGHSH, CDR2 LQKENI. The CDR3 consists of 13 residues. The CDR3 DNA reads as TGTGCCAGCTCACCCTCTAGCACAGATACGCAGTATTTT. It yields the protein CASSPSSTDTQYF.

This rearrangement joins TRBV7-2 to TRBJ2-5; 11 bases match TRBD2. Germline lookup yields CDR1 SGHTA and CDR2 FQGNSA. The length of the CDR3 is 16 residues. Unmatched junction bases numbered 5, after V lost 1 base and J lost 4 bases. CDR3 DNA: TGTGCCAGCAGCTTAGGTGGTCTAGCGGGGGGAGAGACCCAGTACTTC. It yields the protein CASSLGGLAGGETQYF.

This chain joins TRBV20-1 and TRBJ1-5, with D possibly matching TRBD1 (6 bases). The V end lost 4 bases, the J end lost 8 bases, and 18 bases lay between the germline ends. CDR1 and CDR2 from the germline V gene are DFQATT and SNEGSKA (reference sequence). The CDR3 has 14 residues. DNA of the CDR3: TGCAGTGCTACCCAGGACAGTAACGAGGAGCCCCAGCATTTT. Protein sequence: CSATQDSNEEPQHF.

This clonotype appeared a few times. The V gene is TRBV12-3 or TRBV12-4, the J gene TRBJ1-2, with D possibly TRBD1 on 5 matching bases. This CDR3 has 13 amino acids. With 5 bases removed from V and 7 bases from J, the gap between germline ends came to 14 bases. Here the CDR3 DNA reads TGTGCCAGCAGTGCAACCGGGACCGGTGGCTACACCTTC. It encodes CASSATGTGGYTF.

By share, this clonotype ranks as medium-sized. As DNA, the CDR3 is TGTGCCAGCAGCGAGACAATCAACTATGGCTACACCTTC. Translating gives CASSETINYGYTF. The chain joins TRBV27 to TRBJ1-2; D gene uncertain. The CDR3 sequence is 13 residues long. Germline CDR1 reads MNHEY; CDR2 reads SMNVEV (reference sequence). V lost 6 bases, J lost 2 bases, and 10 bases lay in between.